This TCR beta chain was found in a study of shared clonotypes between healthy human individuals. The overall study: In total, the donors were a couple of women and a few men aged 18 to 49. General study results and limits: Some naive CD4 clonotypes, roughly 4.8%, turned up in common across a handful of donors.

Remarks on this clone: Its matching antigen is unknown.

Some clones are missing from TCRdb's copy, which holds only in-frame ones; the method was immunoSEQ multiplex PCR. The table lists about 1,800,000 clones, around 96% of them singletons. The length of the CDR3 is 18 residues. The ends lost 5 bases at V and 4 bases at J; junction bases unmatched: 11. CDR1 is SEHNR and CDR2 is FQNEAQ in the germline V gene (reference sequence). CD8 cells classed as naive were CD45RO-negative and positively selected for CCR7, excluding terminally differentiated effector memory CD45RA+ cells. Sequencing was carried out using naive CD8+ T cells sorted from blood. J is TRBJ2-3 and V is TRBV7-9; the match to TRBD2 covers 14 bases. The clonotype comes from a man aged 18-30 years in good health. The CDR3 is CASSPRLAGGPRADTQYF. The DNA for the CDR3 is TGTGCCAGCAGCCCCCGACTAGCGGGGGGGCCGAGGGCAGATACGCAGTATTTT.